This T cell receptor (beta chain) was sequenced for a study of T-cell memory formation after mild COVID-19. Study-wide findings and caveats: Contracting clones localized mainly to CM and EM when CD4+ and mainly to EMRA when CD8+. Clonal second-wave expansions that peaked on day 37 had unconfirmed SARS-CoV-2 specificity. Clones that shrank (day 15 to 85) were balanced CD4/CD8, whereas later expanders leaned CD4+.

To note about this clonotype: Its antigen is as yet unknown.

V was clipped by 0 bases and J by 2 bases, with 7 bases between them. The CDR3 contains 13 residues. CDR1 is GTSNPN, CDR2 SVGIG, per germline (reference sequence). TCRalpha and TCRbeta libraries used 5'RACE with constant-segment primers and UMIs. TCRdb re-called the 5' RACE reads with MiXCR, one entry per CDR3 protein. The table includes 120,000 or so distinct CDR3 sequences, approximately 5.9% detected once. Input material: PBMCs or a T cell subset sorted from them (not recorded which). The chain carries TRBV30 and TRBJ1-1; D remains unclear. This TCR derives from an adult woman who had mild COVID-19 (a few samples of this study predate the infection). Cell type and time point are not known. CDR3 loop: CAWSVRRNTEAFF. The CDR3 DNA reads TGTGCCTGGAGTGTACGGCGCAACACTGAAGCTTTCTTT.